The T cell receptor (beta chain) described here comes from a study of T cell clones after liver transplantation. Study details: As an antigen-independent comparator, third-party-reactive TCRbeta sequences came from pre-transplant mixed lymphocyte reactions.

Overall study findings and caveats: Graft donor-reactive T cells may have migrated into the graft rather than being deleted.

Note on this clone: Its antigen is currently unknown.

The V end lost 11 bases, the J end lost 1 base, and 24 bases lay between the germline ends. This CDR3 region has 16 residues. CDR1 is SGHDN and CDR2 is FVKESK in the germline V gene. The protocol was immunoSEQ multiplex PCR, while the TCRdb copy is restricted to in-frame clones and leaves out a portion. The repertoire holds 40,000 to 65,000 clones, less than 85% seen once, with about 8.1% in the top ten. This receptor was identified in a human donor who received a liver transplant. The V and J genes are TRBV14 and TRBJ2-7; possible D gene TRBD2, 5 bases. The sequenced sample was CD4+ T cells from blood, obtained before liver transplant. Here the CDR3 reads CAGKRYTAGGSYEQYF. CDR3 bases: TGTGCCGGAAAGCGCTACACGGCCGGAGGATCCTACGAGCAGTACTTC.